This passage covers 25 T cell receptor beta chains from one sample sequenced in a study of glioma-infiltrating T cells. Using RNA template, CDR3s of TCR alpha and beta were amplified with iRepertoire arm-PCR. Using its own MiXCR run on the multiplex PCR reads, TCRdb lists one record per CDR3 protein. The table shows around 150,000 distinct CDR3 sequences, with 35% to 50% occurring only once. Sequenced sample: glioma tissue, nonneoplastic brain tissue, or PBMCs (not recorded which). The receptors come from a human donor with low-grade glioma or glioblastoma, undergoing nonglioma brain surgery, or in good health (not recorded which).

The CDR3 DNA reads as TGTGCCAGCATGAACAGAGGCTGGACTGAAGCTTTCTTT. Translating gives CASMNRGWTEAFF. The chain combines TRBV6-1 with TRBJ1-1; D is unclear. Trimming stripped 7 bases from V and 5 bases from J, with 14 bases between. The CDR3 totals 13 residues. Germline V gene data show CDR1 as MNHNS and CDR2 as SASEGT.

This clonotype was seen a few times. J is TRBJ1-1 and V is TRBV3-1, with 10 nucleotides matching TRBD1. Germline CDR1 LGHDT, CDR2 YNNKEL (reference sequence). This CDR3 comprises 15 residues. Trimming removed 2 bases from V and 5 bases from J; junction bases left unmatched: 5. This CDR3 is CASSQRTGGGTEAFF. The CDR3 bases are TGTGCCAGCAGCCAAAGGACAGGGGGAGGGACTGAAGCTTTCTTT.

The chain joins TRBV12-3 or TRBV12-4 to TRBJ2-4, with 13 nucleotides matching TRBD2. J gave up 6 bases and V 3 bases, and 5 bases lay outside the gene matches. The CDR3 is 16 residues long. This CDR3 reads CASSFHGTSGINIQYF. The CDR3 bases are TGTGCCAGCAGTTTCCACGGGACTAGCGGGATAAACATTCAGTACTTC.

This clonotype was seen more than once but under ten times. The V call is TRBV6-1, the J call TRBJ1-1, with D unresolved. V was cut by 5 bases and J by 4 bases, with 14 bases left in between. The germline gives CDR1 MNHNS, CDR2 SASEGT. The CDR3 runs 14 residues. The CDR3 is CASSSDGRPTEAFF. CDR3 coding DNA: TGTGCCAGCAGTTCGGACGGTCGGCCCACTGAAGCTTTCTTT.

This clonotype was found a few times. The chain joins TRBV7-2 to TRBJ1-5; no definite D call. The V end lost 5 bases, the J end lost 6 bases, and 8 bases lay between the germline ends. The CDR3 is 12 residues long. The germline gives CDR1 SGHTA, CDR2 FQGNSA. Here the CDR3 DNA reads TGTGCCAGCAGCCCCTCGGGTCAGCCCCAGCATTTT. It encodes CASSPSGQPQHF.

Only a few counts were recorded for this clonotype. This rearrangement joins TRBV10-3 to TRBJ2-3; D is perhaps TRBD1 (6 bases). Germline assignment: CDR1 ENHRY and CDR2 SYGVKD. CDR3 length equals 16 residues. V was trimmed by 0 bases and J by 3 bases, leaving 13 bases between them. The CDR3 region is CAISESNAGATDTQYF. The CDR3 DNA reads as TGTGCCATCAGTGAGTCGAATGCAGGGGCTACAGATACGCAGTATTTT.

The chain employs TRBV6-2 or TRBV6-3 and TRBJ2-1; TRBD2 matches at 10 bases. Germline V gene sequence: CDR1 MNHEY, CDR2 SVGEGT. The CDR3 length is 14 residues. Trimming removed 5 bases from V and 14 bases from J; junction bases left unmatched: 12. The CDR3 nucleotides read TGTGCCAGCAGTCCACAGCGGGAGGGCCAGCCCGAGTTCTTC. It is translated as CASSPQREGQPEFF.

This chain connects TRBV6-5 to TRBJ2-2, with D tentatively TRBD1 (6 bases). Looked up from germline, CDR1 is MNHEY and CDR2 is SVGAGI. V gave up 6 bases and J gave up 6 bases, with 20 bases separating them. This CDR3 region has 16 residues. The CDR3 loop is CASRPGRIQGSGELFF. In nucleotides, the CDR3 is TGTGCCAGCAGGCCCGGACGGATACAGGGCTCCGGGGAGCTGTTTTTT.

This clonotype was detected only a few times. This CDR3 reads CASSLAQHHGYTF. Written as DNA, the CDR3 is TGTGCCAGCAGTTTGGCACAGCATCATGGCTACACCTTC. J is TRBJ1-2 and V is TRBV12-3 or TRBV12-4; D is unclear. The CDR3 totals 13 residues. With 3 bases removed from V and 6 bases from J, the gap between germline ends came to 11 bases.

This clonotype has only a few counts. This rearrangement joins TRBV20-1 to TRBJ1-2, with D possibly TRBD1 on 5 matching bases. The CDR3 runs to 11 residues. V was clipped by 5 bases and J by 4 bases, with 8 bases between them. Germline V gives CDR1 DFQATT, CDR2 SNEGSKA (reference sequence). Written as DNA, the CDR3 is TGCAGTGCTGCCGGGACCTATGGCTACACCTTC. Translation: CSAAGTYGYTF.

This clonotype was observed a few times. The chain has TRBV4-1 and TRBJ1-2; D is undetermined. The CDR3 extends over 15 amino acids. V lost 1 base, J lost 0 bases, and 9 bases lay in between. Germline lookup yields CDR1 MGHRA and CDR2 YSYEKL. Here the CDR3 DNA reads TGCGCCAGCAGCCAAGTGGGCAGGTCTAACTATGGCTACACCTTC. This sequence encodes CASSQVGRSNYGYTF.

Details on this clonotype: The CDR3 does not end in the conserved phenylalanine or tryptophan, so this is likely a read error. The rearrangement joins TRBV7-6 to TRBJ2-5; no firm D call. V lost 2 bases and J lost 2, with 12 bases in between. The germline CDR1 and CDR2 sequences are SGHVS and FNYEAQ. The CDR3 sequence is 15 residues long. The DNA of the CDR3 is TGTGCCAGCAGCTTATCTCCTGCCCGGCAAGAGACCCAGTACCTC. Translating it yields CASSLSPARQETQYL.

A few counts support this clonotype. This CDR3 is CASSEVSGVGYTF. CDR3 coding DNA: TGTGCCAGCAGTGAAGTGTCAGGGGTAGGCTACACCTTC. The rearrangement uses TRBV2 and TRBJ1-2; D is possibly TRBD1 (6 bases). Per germline, CDR1 SNHLY and CDR2 FYNNEI. The CDR3 is 13 amino acids. Trimming removed 1 base from V and 8 bases from J, with 11 bases in between.

The rearrangement links TRBV6-5 to TRBJ1-2; TRBD1 might be the D (5 bases). V was clipped by 0 bases and J by 3 bases, with 5 bases between them. This CDR3 spans 13 amino acids. Germline assignment: CDR1 MNHEY and CDR2 SVGAGI. The CDR3 loop is CASSYSGDYGYTF. DNA of the CDR3: TGTGCCAGCAGTTACTCAGGGGACTATGGCTACACCTTC.

The rearrangement uses TRBV19 and TRBJ2-5; D remains unclear. This CDR3 has 13 amino acids. Deletions cut 5 bases from V and 1 base from J, with 8 bases between. Germline V lookup: CDR1 LNHDA, CDR2 SQIVND (reference sequence). The CDR3 protein is CASSVPSQETQYF. The DNA of the CDR3 is TGTGCCAGTAGTGTGCCGTCCCAAGAGACCCAGTACTTC.

CDR3 protein: CASSKGQGGVAYEQYF. CDR3 coding DNA: TGTGCCAGCAGTAAGGGACAGGGGGGAGTAGCCTACGAGCAGTACTTC. The chain carries TRBV6-1 and TRBJ2-7, with 11 bases identical to TRBD1. CDR3 length equals 16 residues. V lost 5 bases, J lost 2 bases, and 8 bases stayed unmatched. CDR1 is MNHNS and CDR2 is SASEGT in the germline V gene.

Only a few counts were recorded for this clonotype. The chain uses TRBV28 and TRBJ2-3, with TRBD2 matching 13 bases. The CDR3 spans 18 residues. Germline V gene lookup returns CDR1 MDHEN and CDR2 SYDVKM. The trim removed 6 bases at V and 2 bases at J, leaving 11 bases unmatched. In DNA, the CDR3 is TGTGCCAGCAGGGGACTAGCGGGGAAACGGGCTACCACAGATACGCAGTATTTT. Protein product: CASRGLAGKRATTDTQYF.

The V and J genes are TRBV10-3 and TRBJ2-3, with D uncertain. CDR3 length: 11 residues. V lost 7 bases and J lost 3, with 5 bases in between. CDR1 is ENHRY and CDR2 is SYGVKD in the germline V gene. DNA for the CDR3: TGTGCCATCAAGTCTACAGATACGCAGTATTTT. Protein product: CAIKSTDTQYF.

The rearrangement joins TRBV29-1 to TRBJ2-7; D perhaps matches TRBD1 (6 bases). V was clipped by 7 bases and J by 3 bases, with 19 bases between them. This CDR3 region has 14 residues. Germline V gene data show CDR1 as SQVTM and CDR2 as ANQGSEA. CDR3 sequence (DNA): TGCAGCGCAAGGAACAGGGATGCCTTCTACGAGCAGTACTTC. Protein product: CSARNRDAFYEQYF.

The V call is TRBV10-1, the J call TRBJ2-1; D gene uncertain. The CDR3 runs to 11 residues. V was pared by 2 bases and J by 7 bases, with 3 bases between. The V gene's germline CDR1 is WNHNN and CDR2 SYGVQD (reference sequence). The CDR3: CASSEGNEQFF. In DNA form, the CDR3 reads TGCGCCAGCAGTGAGGGGAATGAGCAGTTCTTC.

About this clonotype itself: Since no conserved phenylalanine or tryptophan closes the CDR3, a read error is the likely cause. The chain is built from TRBV12-3 or TRBV12-4 and TRBJ1-2; 10 nucleotides match TRBD1. The CDR3 has 14 residues. V dropped 6 bases and J dropped 4; count of bases not matched to a gene: 5. The CDR3 DNA reads as TGTGCCAGCAGACCCGGGACAGGGGCCTATGGCTACACCCTC. This sequence encodes CASRPGTGAYGYTL.

The chain recombines TRBV6-5 with TRBJ1-1; D is perhaps TRBD1 (6 bases). CDR1 is MNHEY, CDR2 SVGAGI, per germline. The CDR3 is 12 amino acids. Trimming shortened V by 2 bases and J by 8 bases, and 9 bases separated the two germline ends. CDR3 DNA sequence: TGTGCCAGCAGTTACGGACAGCTCGAAGCTTTCTTT. Residues: CASSYGQLEAFF.

This chain links TRBV6-2 or TRBV6-3 with TRBJ1-1, with a possible D match to TRBD1 (5 bases). Trimming cost V 0 bases and J 0 bases, with 14 bases left between them. The CDR3 extends over 17 amino acids. The germline V gene has CDR1 MNHEY and CDR2 SVGEGT. Here the CDR3 DNA reads TGTGCCAGCAGTTACTCCTTAGGAGGACACTTGAACACTGAAGCTTTCTTT. As protein: CASSYSLGGHLNTEAFF.

A few counts support this clonotype. The chain has TRBV6-1 and TRBJ1-1, with TRBD1 as a possible D gene (6 bases). Trimming left V 7 bases short and J 3 bases short, with 9 bases between. The germline V gene has CDR1 MNHNS and CDR2 SASEGT. This CDR3 comprises 12 residues. Here the CDR3 DNA reads TGTGCCAGCAATACAGGGTACACTGAAGCTTTCTTT. Translated: CASNTGYTEAFF.

This clonotype was found a few times. The chain uses TRBV6-1 and TRBJ2-7, with 9 bases aligning to TRBD2. Trimming took 8 bases from V and 2 from J; bases not matched to a gene: 10. The CDR3 loop spans 15 amino acids. Germline values: CDR1 MNHNS, CDR2 SASEGT. In DNA, the CDR3 is TGTGCCAGCGCCTTCTCCAGCGGGAGGACCTACGAGCAGTACTTC. This sequence encodes CASAFSSGRTYEQYF.